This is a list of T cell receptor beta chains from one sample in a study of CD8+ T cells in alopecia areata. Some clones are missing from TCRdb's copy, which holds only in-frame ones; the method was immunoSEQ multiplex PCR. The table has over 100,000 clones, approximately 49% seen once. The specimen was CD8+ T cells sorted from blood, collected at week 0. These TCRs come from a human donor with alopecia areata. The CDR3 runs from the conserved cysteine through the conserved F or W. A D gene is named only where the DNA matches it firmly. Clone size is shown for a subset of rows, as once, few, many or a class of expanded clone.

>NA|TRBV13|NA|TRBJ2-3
CASSSDGSTDTQYF
TGTGCCAGCAGCTCGGATGGGAGCACAGATACGCAGTATTTT
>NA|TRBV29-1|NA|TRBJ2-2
CSVFLGTGELFF
TGCAGCGTTTTTCTAGGGACCGGGGAGCTGTTTTTT
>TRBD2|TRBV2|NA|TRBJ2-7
CASSEEAGLYEQYF
TGTGCCAGCAGTGAGGAAGCGGGGTTATACGAGCAGTACTTC
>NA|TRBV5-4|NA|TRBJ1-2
CASSLGGFGYTF
TGTGCCAGCAGCTTGGGCGGATTTGGCTACACCTTC
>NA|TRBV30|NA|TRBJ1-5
CAWGQENSNQPQHF
TGTGCCTGGGGCCAAGAAAATAGCAATCAGCCCCAGCATTTT
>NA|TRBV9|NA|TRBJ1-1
CASSVGGETEAFF
TGTGCCAGCAGCGTAGGTGGGGAGACTGAAGCTTTCTTT
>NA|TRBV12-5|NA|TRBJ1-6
CASGLLDDSPLHF
TGTGCTAGTGGTTTGCTGGACGATTCACCCCTCCACTTT
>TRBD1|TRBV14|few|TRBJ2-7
CASRSRDSYEQYF
TGTGCCAGCAGGTCCCGGGACAGCTACGAGCAGTACTTC
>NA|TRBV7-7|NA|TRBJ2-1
CASSSGPELGDEQFF
TGTGCTAGCAGCTCCGGACCGGAACTGGGGGATGAGCAGTTCTTC
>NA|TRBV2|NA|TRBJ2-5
CASSGTARKETQYF
TGTGCCAGCAGTGGGACAGCCAGGAAAGAGACCCAGTACTTC
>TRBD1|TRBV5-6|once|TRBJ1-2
CASSDDRVYGYTF
TGTGCCAGCAGCGATGACAGGGTCTATGGCTACACCTTC
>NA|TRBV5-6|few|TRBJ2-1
CASSLGSSNEQFF
TGTGCCAGCAGCTTGGGCAGTAGCAATGAGCAGTTCTTC
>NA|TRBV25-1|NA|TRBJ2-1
CASPVVYEQFF
TGTGCCAGCCCCGTAGTCTATGAGCAGTTCTTC
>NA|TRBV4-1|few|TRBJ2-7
CASSQDQTPYEQYF
TGCGCCAGCAGCCAAGATCAAACTCCCTACGAGCAGTACTTC
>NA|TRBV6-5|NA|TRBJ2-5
CASRPLQGYQETQYF
TGTGCCAGCAGGCCCCTCCAGGGTTACCAAGAGACCCAGTACTTC
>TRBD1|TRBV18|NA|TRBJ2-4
CASSPEDRAVNIQYF
TGTGCCAGCTCACCCGAGGACAGGGCGGTGAACATTCAGTACTTC
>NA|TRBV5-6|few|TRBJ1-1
CASSLDLSPEAFF
TGTGCCAGCAGCTTGGACCTGTCCCCTGAAGCTTTCTTT
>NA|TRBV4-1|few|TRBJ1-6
CASSQTGLGSPLHF
TGCGCCAGCAGTCAAACAGGGTTGGGATCACCCCTCCACTTT
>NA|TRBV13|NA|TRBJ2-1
CASSTTTIQQFF
TGTGCCAGCAGCACGACGACTATTCAGCAGTTCTTC
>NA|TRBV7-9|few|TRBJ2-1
CASSLNSLEQFF
TGTGCCAGCAGCTTAAATAGTCTTGAGCAGTTCTTC
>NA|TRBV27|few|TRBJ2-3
CASSLGAGAQYF
TGTGCCAGCAGCCTGGGCGCAGGGGCGCAGTATTTT
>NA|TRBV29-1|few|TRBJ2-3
CSVDTGSSTDTQYF
TGCAGCGTTGACACAGGATCTAGCACAGATACGCAGTATTTT
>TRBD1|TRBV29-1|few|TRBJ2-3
CSADPGTETDTQYF
TGCAGCGCAGACCCCGGGACAGAGACAGATACGCAGTATTTT
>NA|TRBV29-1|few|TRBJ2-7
CSVVGAHYEQYF
TGCAGCGTTGTTGGGGCTCACTACGAGCAGTACTTC
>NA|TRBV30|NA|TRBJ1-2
CAGLKPNYGYTF
TGTGCCGGGCTAAAACCGAACTATGGCTACACCTTC
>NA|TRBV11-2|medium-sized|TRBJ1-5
CASSLDIMGMEPQHF
TGTGCCAGCAGCTTAGATATTATGGGTATGGAGCCCCAGCATTTT
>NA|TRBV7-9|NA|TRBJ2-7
CASSTGTASLYEQYF
TGTGCCAGCAGCACTGGGACGGCTTCTCTTTACGAGCAGTACTTC
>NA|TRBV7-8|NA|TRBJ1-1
CASANGMAEAFF
TGTGCCTCCGCGAATGGGATGGCTGAAGCTTTCTTT
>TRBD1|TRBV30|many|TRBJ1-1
CAWSVDRETEAFF
TGTGCCTGGAGTGTAGACAGGGAGACTGAAGCTTTCTTT
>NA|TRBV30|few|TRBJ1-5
CAWLEDLNQPQHF
TGTGCCTGGTTGGAGGACCTCAATCAGCCCCAGCATTTT
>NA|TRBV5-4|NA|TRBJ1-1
CASSFYSVPEAFF
TGTGCCAGCAGCTTTTACTCGGTTCCTGAAGCTTTCTTT
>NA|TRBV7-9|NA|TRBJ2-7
CASSPDIYEQYF
TGTGCCAGCAGCCCCGACATATACGAGCAGTACTTC
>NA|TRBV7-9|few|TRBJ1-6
CASRSSYNSPLHF
TGTGCCAGCAGATCGAGCTATAATTCACCCCTCCACTTT
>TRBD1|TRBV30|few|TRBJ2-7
CAWSARGQGYEQYF
TGTGCCTGGAGTGCCCGAGGACAGGGCTACGAGCAGTACTTC
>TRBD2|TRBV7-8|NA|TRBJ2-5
CASSLVSGLAGGRFQETQYF
TGTGCCAGCAGCTTAGTCTCGGGACTAGCGGGGGGCCGGTTTCAAGAGACCCAGTACTTC
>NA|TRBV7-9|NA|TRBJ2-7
CASSLADGVYEQYF
TGTGCCAGCAGCTTGGCCGATGGGGTTTACGAGCAGTACTTC
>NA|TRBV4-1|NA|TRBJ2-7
CASSLGPSGEQYF
TGCGCCAGCAGCCTCGGCCCGTCGGGGGAGCAGTACTTC
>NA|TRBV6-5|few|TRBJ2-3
CASSGHLTDTQYF
TGTGCCAGCAGTGGACACCTCACAGATACGCAGTATTTT
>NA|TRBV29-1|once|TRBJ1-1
CSVTPRSSDTSEAFF
TGCAGCGTAACGCCGCGCAGCTCAGATACCTCTGAAGCTTTCTTT
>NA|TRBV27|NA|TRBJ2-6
CASSLSGQGEANVLTF
TGTGCCAGCAGTTTATCGGGACAAGGGGAGGCCAACGTCCTGACTTTC
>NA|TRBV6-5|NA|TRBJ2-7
CASNPQRGSYEQYF
TGTGCCAGCAATCCACAAAGGGGCTCCTACGAGCAGTACTTC
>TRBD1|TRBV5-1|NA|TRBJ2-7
CASRPRTGGRIEQYF
TGCGCCAGCAGACCTAGGACAGGGGGCCGGATCGAGCAGTACTTC
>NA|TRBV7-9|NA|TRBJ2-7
CASSLGQYEQYF
TGTGCCAGCAGCTTAGGACAGTACGAGCAGTACTTC